The 16 T cell receptor beta chains presented below share a single source sample, sequenced in a study of cytomegalovirus exposure and HLA in healthy donors. It was with 60 Vbeta and 13 Jbeta primers that the PCR ran. Profiled with immunoSEQ multiplex PCR; TCRdb holds only in-frame clones, not every one. Counted here are around 120,000 clones, 65% to 90% occurring once; the ten biggest clones make up 3% to 4%. The source material was PBMCs. These receptor sequences come from a woman in her twenties or thirties in good health and CMV-seronegative.

The CDR3 loop reads CASRGQGGTDTQYF. The CDR3 DNA follows: TGTGCCAGTAGGGGACAGGGCGGAACAGATACGCAGTATTTT. The gene calls are TRBV19 and TRBJ2-3; 9 bases are shared with TRBD1. V was clipped by 6 bases and J by 3 bases; unmatched bases: 4. CDR1 LNHDA and CDR2 SQIVND come from the germline V gene (reference sequence). The CDR3 contains 14 residues.

This rearrangement joins TRBV14 to TRBJ2-3; possibly TRBD2 for D (6 bases). Germline CDR1 is SGHDN and CDR2 is FVKESK. Trimming stripped 8 bases from V and 2 bases from J, with 29 bases between. There are 19 residues in the CDR3. CDR3 loop: CASPGGRARGNFYTDTQYF. As DNA, the CDR3 is TGTGCCAGCCCCGGGGGTAGAGCGAGAGGTAACTTTTACACAGATACGCAGTATTTT.

The V gene is TRBV28, the J gene TRBJ1-2; 9 nucleotides line up with TRBD1. The germline V gene encodes CDR1 MDHEN and CDR2 SYDVKM. The trim removed 6 bases at V and 5 bases at J, leaving 10 bases unmatched. The CDR3 length is 15 residues. The CDR3 sequence: CASRFPGTGFYGYTF. The CDR3 DNA follows: TGTGCCAGCAGATTCCCCGGGACAGGGTTTTATGGCTACACCTTC.

The chain employs TRBV5-1 and TRBJ2-1; D perhaps matches TRBD1 (6 bases). Trimming pared 4 bases from V and 4 bases from J, leaving 12 bases between. This CDR3 region has 14 residues. CDR1 is SGHRS and CDR2 is YFSETQ in the germline V gene. CDR3 amino acids: CASSRRQAYNEQFF. The CDR3 DNA sequence: TGCGCCAGCAGCCGACGACAGGCATACAATGAGCAGTTCTTC.

In nucleotides, the CDR3 is TGTGCCAGCAGACTAGCGGGAGGCCCGCAGTATTTT. Translating it yields CASRLAGGPQYF. The J gene is TRBJ2-3, the V gene TRBV7-2; 12 bases are shared with TRBD2. The CDR3 extends over 12 amino acids. J gave up 10 bases and V 6 bases, and 2 bases lay outside the gene matches. Germline CDR1 is SGHTA and CDR2 is FQGNSA.

V is TRBV2 and J is TRBJ2-7; 8 bases match TRBD2. Trimming took 6 bases from V and 4 from J; bases not matched to a gene: 8. The CDR3 runs to 14 residues. From germline, CDR1 is SNHLY and CDR2 FYNNEI. CDR3 coding DNA: TGTGCCAGCAGCCCACTAGCGGAGAATTACGAGCAGTACTTC. This sequence encodes CASSPLAENYEQYF.

The chain is built from TRBV6-6 and TRBJ1-5, with TRBD1 as a possible D gene (5 bases). The V end was cut by 8 bases, the J end by 0 bases, with 17 bases between. Germline V lookup: CDR1 MNHNY, CDR2 SVGAGI (reference sequence). This CDR3 is 16 amino acids long. The chain's CDR3 is CASSSQGRDSNQPQHF. The CDR3 DNA is TGTGCCAGCTCCTCCCAGGGCAGGGATAGCAATCAGCCCCAGCATTTT.

Here the CDR3 reads CASRRAGANVLTF. CDR3 in DNA: TGTGCCAGCCGACGGGCTGGGGCCAACGTCCTGACTTTC. The chain carries TRBV27 and TRBJ2-6; D is unresolved. The V gene's germline CDR1 is MNHEY and CDR2 SMNVEV (reference sequence). The CDR3 length is 13 residues. V dropped 8 bases and J dropped 2 bases, with 7 bases sitting between them.

This sequence joins TRBV15 and TRBJ1-1; unclear D gene. The germline V gene has CDR1 LNHNV and CDR2 YYDKDF (reference sequence). The ends were cut back, 5 bases at V and 10 bases at J, with 17 bases in the middle. CDR3 size: 13 residues. CDR3 bases: TGTGCCACCAGCGAGAGGTTAGGGCGGGTAGCTTTCTTT. Translating it yields CATSERLGRVAFF.

The gene calls are TRBV2 and TRBJ2-1, with 8 bases that match TRBD1. CDR1 and CDR2 (germline): SNHLY, FYNNEI. V trimming: 5 bases; J trimming: 2 bases; junction bases outside the gene matches: 8. CDR3 size: 16 residues. In nucleotides, the CDR3 is TGTGCCAGCAGTCCGCTGGGGACAGGAGCCTACAATGAGCAGTTCTTC. Translated: CASSPLGTGAYNEQFF.

The CDR3 DNA reads as TGTGCCAGCAGTGAGGGACAGGGGGACACAGATACGCAGTATTTT. The encoded protein is CASSEGQGDTDTQYF. The J gene is TRBJ2-3, the V gene TRBV6-4, with TRBD1 identical over 11 bases. V was pared by 3 bases and J by 2 bases, with 1 base of the junction left unmatched. This CDR3 region has 15 residues. The germline gives CDR1 MRHNA, CDR2 SNTAGT.

J is TRBJ2-5 and V is TRBV15; 8 bases match TRBD2. The CDR3 consists of 16 residues. The germline CDR1 and CDR2 sequences are LNHNV and YYDKDF (reference sequence). J gave up 2 bases and V 1 base, and 6 bases lay outside the gene matches. The CDR3 region has the DNA TGTGCCACCAGCAGAGCCTGGCGGGAGGAACAAGAGACCCAGTACTTC. Amino acid sequence: CATSRAWREEQETQYF. Supplemented by reference TRBV15 and TRBJ2-5, the full variable domain reads DAMVIQNPRYQVTQFGKPVTLSCSQTLNHNVMYWYQQKSSQAPKLLFHYYDKDFNNEADTPDNFQSRRPNTSFCFLDIRSPGLGDTAMYLCATSRAWREEQETQYFGPGTRLLVL.

The chain carries TRBV6-4 and TRBJ2-1; 8 bases align to TRBD1. The length of the CDR3 is 16 residues. Germline assignment: CDR1 MRHNA and CDR2 SNTAGT. The V segment lost 7 bases and the J segment 7 bases; nucleotides outside the gene matches: 15. The CDR3 loop reads CASIGAGQGAGNEQFF. The DNA for the CDR3 is TGTGCCAGCATCGGCGCCGGGCAGGGGGCGGGTAATGAGCAGTTCTTC.

This chain joins TRBV19 and TRBJ2-5, with TRBD2 identical over 10 bases. CDR1 LNHDA and CDR2 SQIVND come from the germline V gene (reference sequence). Trimming cost V 4 bases and J 5 bases; bases outside gene matches: 4. The CDR3 contains 14 residues. The CDR3 protein is CASSRLAGAETQYF. DNA for the CDR3: TGTGCCAGTAGTAGGCTAGCGGGAGCCGAGACCCAGTACTTC. Complete variable domain (other parts from reference TRBV19 and TRBJ2-5): DGGITQSPKYLFRKEGQNVTLSCEQNLNHDAMYWYRQDPGQGLRLIYYSQIVNDFQKGDIAEGYSVSREKKESFPLTVTSAQKNPTAFYLCASSRLAGAETQYFGPGTRLLVL.

V usage is TRBV5-6 and J usage is TRBJ2-1; the match to TRBD2 covers 11 bases. CDR3 length: 16 residues. Germline V gene lookup returns CDR1 SGHDT and CDR2 YYEEEE. The trim removed 3 bases at V and 8 bases at J, leaving 10 bases unmatched. Here the CDR3 DNA reads TGTGCCAGCAGCTCCACGGGACTAGCGGCGAATGATGAGCAGTTCTTC. This gives the protein CASSSTGLAANDEQFF.

The V gene is TRBV7-3, the J gene TRBJ2-3, with 9 bases that match TRBD2. The V gene's germline CDR1 is SGHTA and CDR2 FQGTGA. CDR3 length: 17 amino acids. After removal of 0 bases from V and 2 bases from J, the junction contained 6 bases not matched to a gene. The DNA for the CDR3 is TGTGCCAGCAGCTTAACCGGAGCGGGAGGTTCCACAGATACGCAGTATTTT. It codes for CASSLTGAGGSTDTQYF.